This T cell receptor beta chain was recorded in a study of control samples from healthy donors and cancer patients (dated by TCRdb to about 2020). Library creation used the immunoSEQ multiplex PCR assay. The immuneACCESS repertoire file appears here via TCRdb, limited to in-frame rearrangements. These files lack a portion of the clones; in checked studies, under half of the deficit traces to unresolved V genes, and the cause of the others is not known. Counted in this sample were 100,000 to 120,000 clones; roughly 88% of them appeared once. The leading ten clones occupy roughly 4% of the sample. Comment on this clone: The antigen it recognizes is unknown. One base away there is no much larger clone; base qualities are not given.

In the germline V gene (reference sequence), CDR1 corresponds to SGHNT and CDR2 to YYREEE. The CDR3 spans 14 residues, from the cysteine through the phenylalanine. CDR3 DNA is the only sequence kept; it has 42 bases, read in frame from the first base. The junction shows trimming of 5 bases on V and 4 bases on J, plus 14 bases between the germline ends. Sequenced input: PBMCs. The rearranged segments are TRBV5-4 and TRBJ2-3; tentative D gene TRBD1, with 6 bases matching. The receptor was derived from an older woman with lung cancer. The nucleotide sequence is TGTGCCAGCAGGTTACAGGGTGGCGCAGATACGCAGTATTTT. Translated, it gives CASRLQGGADTQYF.